The rows below give T cell receptor beta chains drawn from one sample of a study of identical twins. MiXCR, applied by TCRdb to the 5' RACE reads, yields one record per CDR3 protein. The sample has about 220,000 distinct CDR3 sequences, 9.4% seen once. The specimen sequenced was memory (CD45RO+) T cells sorted from blood. These receptors came from a young woman in good health. Both conserved end residues are part of each CDR3. D genes are given only for firm matches. Not every row has a clone size; where given, it reads once, few, many or a size class.

d_gene: NA; v_gene: TRBV12-3/TRBV12-4; j_gene: TRBJ2-7; abundance: NA; CDR3aa: CASSPVRYEQYF; CDR3nt: TGTGCCAGCAGTCCAGTGCGCTACGAGCAGTACTTC
d_gene: NA; v_gene: TRBV7-7; j_gene: TRBJ2-5; abundance: few; CDR3aa: CASSSAVETQYF; CDR3nt: TGTGCCAGCAGCTCGGCGGTCGAGACCCAGTACTTC
d_gene: TRBD2; v_gene: TRBV6-2/TRBV6-3; j_gene: TRBJ2-3; abundance: NA; CDR3aa: CASVRTSDYTQYF; CDR3nt: TGTGCCAGCGTGCGGACTAGCGACTATACGCAGTATTTT
d_gene: TRBD2; v_gene: TRBV7-9; j_gene: TRBJ2-4; abundance: many; CDR3aa: CASSFQTAGDIQYF; CDR3nt: TGTGCCAGCAGCTTTCAGACGGCGGGGGACATTCAGTACTTC
d_gene: NA; v_gene: TRBV30; j_gene: TRBJ1-2; abundance: few; CDR3aa: CAWTPSGTNLGYGYTF; CDR3nt: TGTGCCTGGACCCCATCCGGGACAAACTTGGGCTATGGCTACACCTTC
d_gene: TRBD2; v_gene: TRBV12-3/TRBV12-4; j_gene: TRBJ2-1; abundance: few; CDR3aa: CASITLAGGGNEQFF; CDR3nt: TGTGCCAGCATCACACTAGCGGGAGGTGGTAATGAGCAGTTCTTC
d_gene: NA; v_gene: TRBV7-3; j_gene: TRBJ2-1; abundance: many; CDR3aa: CASSLMSPHVTSDEQFF; CDR3nt: TGTGCCAGCAGCTTAATGTCCCCACACGTTACCTCGGATGAGCAGTTCTTC
d_gene: TRBD2; v_gene: TRBV19; j_gene: TRBJ2-2; abundance: NA; CDR3aa: CASTTSGRRDTGELFF; CDR3nt: TGTGCCAGTACGACTAGCGGGAGACGGGACACCGGGGAGCTGTTTTTT
d_gene: NA; v_gene: TRBV5-6; j_gene: TRBJ1-4; abundance: few; CDR3aa: CASSHPRDIGEKLFF; CDR3nt: TGTGCCAGCAGCCACCCCCGGGACATAGGTGAAAAACTGTTTTTT
d_gene: NA; v_gene: TRBV27; j_gene: TRBJ2-1; abundance: medium-sized; CDR3aa: CASSFLAESEQFF; CDR3nt: TGTGCCAGCAGTTTTCTAGCAGAAAGTGAGCAGTTCTTC
d_gene: NA; v_gene: TRBV5-8; j_gene: TRBJ2-3; abundance: NA; CDR3aa: CATTLRGTDTQYF; CDR3nt: TGTGCCACCACCCTGCGGGGCACAGATACGCAGTATTTT
d_gene: TRBD2; v_gene: TRBV15; j_gene: TRBJ2-1; abundance: NA; CDR3aa: CATSRAQTEPGLAGEINEQFF; CDR3nt: TGTGCCACCAGCAGAGCACAGACAGAGCCGGGACTAGCGGGGGAGATTAATGAGCAGTTCTTC
d_gene: TRBD1; v_gene: TRBV6-1; j_gene: TRBJ2-1; abundance: few; CDR3aa: CASSEQTGVTEQFF; CDR3nt: TGTGCCAGCAGCGAACAAACAGGGGTTACTGAGCAGTTCTTC
d_gene: TRBD1; v_gene: TRBV11-3; j_gene: TRBJ2-5; abundance: NA; CDR3aa: CASSSRGLEGETQYF; CDR3nt: TGTGCCAGCAGCTCCAGGGGGCTGGAAGGAGAGACCCAGTACTTC
d_gene: TRBD2; v_gene: TRBV12-3/TRBV12-4; j_gene: TRBJ2-7; abundance: few; CDR3aa: CASSLASGSFEQYF; CDR3nt: TGTGCCAGCAGTCTGGCTAGCGGGAGCTTCGAGCAGTACTTC
d_gene: TRBD1; v_gene: TRBV20-1; j_gene: TRBJ2-7; abundance: NA; CDR3aa: CSASRDRVGEQYF; CDR3nt: TGCAGTGCTAGCCGGGACAGGGTGGGGGAGCAGTACTTC
d_gene: TRBD1; v_gene: TRBV20-1; j_gene: TRBJ1-3; abundance: NA; CDR3aa: CSAKRGQGNTIYF; CDR3nt: TGCAGTGCTAAGAGGGGGCAAGGAAACACCATATATTTT
d_gene: NA; v_gene: TRBV2; j_gene: TRBJ2-7; abundance: NA; CDR3aa: CASSDHGGWYEQYF; CDR3nt: TGTGCCAGCAGTGATCACGGGGGCTGGTACGAGCAGTACTTC
d_gene: NA; v_gene: TRBV30; j_gene: TRBJ2-7; abundance: few; CDR3aa: CAWSVHWPGGHEQYF; CDR3nt: TGTGCCTGGAGTGTACATTGGCCGGGGGGCCACGAGCAGTACTTC
d_gene: NA; v_gene: TRBV12-3/TRBV12-4; j_gene: TRBJ1-6; abundance: many; CDR3aa: CASSFATDNSPLHF; CDR3nt: TGTGCCAGCAGTTTCGCGACAGATAATTCACCCCTCCACTTT
d_gene: NA; v_gene: TRBV20-1; j_gene: TRBJ2-5; abundance: few; CDR3aa: CSAARGGAETQYF; CDR3nt: TGCAGTGCCGCCCGAGGGGGGGCAGAGACCCAGTACTTC
d_gene: NA; v_gene: TRBV20-1; j_gene: TRBJ2-3; abundance: NA; CDR3aa: CSARDLRGGTDTQYF; CDR3nt: TGCAGTGCTAGAGATCTCAGAGGCGGCACAGATACGCAGTATTTT
d_gene: NA; v_gene: TRBV10-2; j_gene: TRBJ1-5; abundance: NA; CDR3aa: CASGGTYLNQPQHF; CDR3nt: TGCGCCAGCGGGGGGACTTACCTCAATCAGCCCCAGCATTTT
d_gene: TRBD2; v_gene: TRBV5-6; j_gene: TRBJ2-3; abundance: few; CDR3aa: CASSRLAEGTDTQYF; CDR3nt: TGTGCCAGCAGCCGACTAGCGGAGGGAACAGATACGCAGTATTTT
d_gene: NA; v_gene: TRBV29-1; j_gene: TRBJ2-5; abundance: NA; CDR3aa: CSVGQETQYF; CDR3nt: TGCAGCGTCGGCCAAGAGACCCAGTACTTC
d_gene: TRBD1; v_gene: TRBV5-1; j_gene: TRBJ2-5; abundance: many; CDR3aa: CASSLAPQTRGPETQYF; CDR3nt: TGCGCCAGCAGCTTGGCCCCCCAAACTAGGGGGCCTGAGACCCAGTACTTC
d_gene: TRBD1; v_gene: TRBV5-6; j_gene: TRBJ2-1; abundance: few; CDR3aa: CASSPGTETQFF; CDR3nt: TGTGCCAGCAGCCCCGGGACAGAGACTCAGTTCTTC
d_gene: NA; v_gene: TRBV4-3; j_gene: TRBJ1-4; abundance: few; CDR3aa: CASSQDQTEKLFF; CDR3nt: TGCGCCAGCAGCCAAGATCAGACGGAAAAACTGTTTTTT
d_gene: TRBD1; v_gene: TRBV4-2; j_gene: TRBJ2-7; abundance: NA; CDR3aa: CASSQRTGTYEQYF; CDR3nt: TGTGCCAGCAGCCAGAGGACAGGGACCTACGAGCAGTACTTC
d_gene: TRBD1; v_gene: TRBV20-1; j_gene: TRBJ1-2; abundance: NA; CDR3aa: CSAVNTRQGGYGYTF; CDR3nt: TGCAGTGCTGTGAATACCCGACAGGGCGGCTATGGCTACACCTTC
d_gene: NA; v_gene: TRBV7-2; j_gene: TRBJ2-1; abundance: few; CDR3aa: CASTEQGSLSFGNEQFF; CDR3nt: TGTGCCAGCACCGAACAGGGAAGTCTGTCTTTCGGCAATGAGCAGTTCTTC
d_gene: NA; v_gene: TRBV11-2; j_gene: TRBJ1-1; abundance: NA; CDR3aa: CASSLVGRNTEAFF; CDR3nt: TGTGCCAGCAGCTTAGTCGGCCGGAACACTGAAGCTTTCTTT
d_gene: TRBD1; v_gene: TRBV20-1; j_gene: TRBJ2-5; abundance: NA; CDR3aa: CSARGTGPETQYF; CDR3nt: TGCAGTGCTAGAGGGACAGGGCCAGAGACCCAGTACTTC
d_gene: NA; v_gene: TRBV27; j_gene: TRBJ2-5; abundance: few; CDR3aa: CASSLGERARETQYF; CDR3nt: TGTGCCAGCAGTTTAGGGGAACGGGCTAGGGAGACCCAGTACTTC
d_gene: NA; v_gene: TRBV5-6; j_gene: TRBJ2-3; abundance: NA; CDR3aa: CASIKPGTDTQYF; CDR3nt: TGTGCCAGCATTAAACCCGGCACAGATACGCAGTATTTT
d_gene: NA; v_gene: TRBV10-3; j_gene: TRBJ1-2; abundance: many; CDR3aa: CAISDWSGNGYTF; CDR3nt: TGTGCCATCAGTGATTGGTCAGGGAATGGCTACACCTTC
d_gene: TRBD2; v_gene: TRBV20-1; j_gene: TRBJ2-3; abundance: many; CDR3aa: CSAREWREGRADTQYF; CDR3nt: TGCAGTGCTAGAGAGTGGCGGGAGGGCCGGGCAGATACGCAGTATTTT
d_gene: NA; v_gene: TRBV29-1; j_gene: TRBJ2-3; abundance: few; CDR3aa: CSVEGYRGNTDTQYF; CDR3nt: TGCAGCGTTGAAGGGTACCGGGGAAACACAGATACGCAGTATTTT
d_gene: TRBD2; v_gene: TRBV6-2/TRBV6-3; j_gene: TRBJ2-3; abundance: NA; CDR3aa: CASSRPPLAGGTDTQYF; CDR3nt: TGTGCCAGCAGTCGACCCCCGCTAGCGGGGGGCACAGATACGCAGTATTTT
d_gene: NA; v_gene: TRBV10-3; j_gene: TRBJ2-1; abundance: many; CDR3aa: CAINERGPGADNEQFF; CDR3nt: TGTGCCATCAATGAGAGAGGGCCAGGGGCCGACAATGAGCAGTTCTTC
d_gene: NA; v_gene: TRBV12-3/TRBV12-4; j_gene: TRBJ2-1; abundance: NA; CDR3aa: CASSFSGKQFF; CDR3nt: TGTGCCAGCAGTTTTTCAGGGAAACAGTTCTTC
d_gene: NA; v_gene: TRBV9; j_gene: TRBJ2-3; abundance: few; CDR3aa: CASTPFSTDTQYF; CDR3nt: TGTGCCAGCACCCCCTTCTCCACAGATACGCAGTATTTT
d_gene: NA; v_gene: TRBV18; j_gene: TRBJ1-5; abundance: NA; CDR3aa: CASSSEYQPQHF; CDR3nt: TGTGCCAGCTCATCGGAGTATCAGCCCCAGCATTTT
d_gene: TRBD2; v_gene: TRBV9; j_gene: TRBJ2-5; abundance: NA; CDR3aa: CASSPRLAEETQYF; CDR3nt: TGTGCCAGCAGCCCGAGACTAGCGGAAGAGACCCAGTACTTC
d_gene: NA; v_gene: TRBV20-1; j_gene: TRBJ2-7; abundance: few; CDR3aa: CSARDVGGRSYEQYF; CDR3nt: TGCAGTGCTAGAGATGTAGGGGGTCGCTCCTACGAGCAGTACTTC
d_gene: NA; v_gene: TRBV12-3/TRBV12-4; j_gene: TRBJ2-1; abundance: NA; CDR3aa: CASNLRLAGNEQFF; CDR3nt: TGTGCCAGCAACTTACGGCTAGCCGGCAATGAGCAGTTCTTC
d_gene: NA; v_gene: TRBV9; j_gene: TRBJ2-1; abundance: NA; CDR3aa: CASSLAGQSGYNEQFF; CDR3nt: TGTGCCAGCAGCCTCGCCGGCCAGTCGGGTTACAATGAGCAGTTCTTC
d_gene: NA; v_gene: TRBV20-1; j_gene: TRBJ1-6; abundance: few; CDR3aa: CSAKIWGSYNSPLHF; CDR3nt: TGCAGTGCTAAGATATGGGGCTCCTATAATTCACCCCTCCACTTT
d_gene: TRBD1; v_gene: TRBV7-2; j_gene: TRBJ1-2; abundance: NA; CDR3aa: CASSFGYGTGINYGYTF; CDR3nt: TGTGCCAGCAGCTTTGGGTACGGGACAGGGATTAACTATGGCTACACCTTC
d_gene: TRBD1; v_gene: TRBV27; j_gene: TRBJ1-6; abundance: few; CDR3aa: CASSFSLPGTVNSPLHF; CDR3nt: TGTGCCAGCAGTTTCTCTCTCCCCGGGACAGTTAATTCACCCCTCCACTTT
d_gene: TRBD1; v_gene: TRBV12-3/TRBV12-4; j_gene: TRBJ1-1; abundance: NA; CDR3aa: CASRVFSQGGHLGAFF; CDR3nt: TGTGCCAGCAGGGTCTTCTCACAGGGGGGGCATCTAGGGGCTTTCTTT
d_gene: NA; v_gene: TRBV11-2; j_gene: TRBJ2-5; abundance: many; CDR3aa: CASSHPKLIRGHQETQYF; CDR3nt: TGTGCCAGCAGCCACCCGAAACTAATTCGAGGGCACCAAGAGACCCAGTACTTC
d_gene: NA; v_gene: TRBV9; j_gene: TRBJ1-2; abundance: NA; CDR3aa: CASSVEVRGDYGYTF; CDR3nt: TGTGCCAGCAGCGTAGAGGTCAGGGGCGACTATGGCTACACCTTC
d_gene: NA; v_gene: TRBV5-4; j_gene: TRBJ2-3; abundance: few; CDR3aa: CASSLSARDTDTQYF; CDR3nt: TGTGCCAGCAGCTTGTCGGCCAGGGATACAGATACGCAGTATTTT
d_gene: TRBD2; v_gene: TRBV29-1; j_gene: TRBJ2-7; abundance: NA; CDR3aa: CSVETSGSCYEQYF; CDR3nt: TGCAGCGTTGAGACTAGCGGGAGTTGCTACGAGCAGTACTTC
d_gene: NA; v_gene: TRBV7-2; j_gene: TRBJ1-5; abundance: many; CDR3aa: CASSRHSNQPQHF; CDR3nt: TGTGCCAGCAGCCGGCATAGCAATCAGCCCCAGCATTTT
d_gene: NA; v_gene: TRBV30; j_gene: TRBJ2-3; abundance: few; CDR3aa: CAWSGGRTDTQYF; CDR3nt: TGTGCCTGGAGTGGAGGCCGCACAGATACGCAGTATTTT
d_gene: NA; v_gene: TRBV7-9; j_gene: TRBJ1-6; abundance: few; CDR3aa: CASRPDGDNSPLHF; CDR3nt: TGTGCCAGCAGACCTGACGGGGATAATTCACCCCTCCACTTT
d_gene: TRBD1; v_gene: TRBV7-2; j_gene: TRBJ1-1; abundance: NA; CDR3aa: CASKIRQGVRAFF; CDR3nt: TGTGCCAGCAAGATAAGGCAGGGGGTACGAGCTTTCTTT
d_gene: TRBD1; v_gene: TRBV12-3/TRBV12-4; j_gene: TRBJ2-6; abundance: once; CDR3aa: CASSLLGQGFSGANVLTF; CDR3nt: TGTGCCAGCAGTTTATTGGGACAGGGTTTTTCTGGGGCCAACGTCCTGACTTTC